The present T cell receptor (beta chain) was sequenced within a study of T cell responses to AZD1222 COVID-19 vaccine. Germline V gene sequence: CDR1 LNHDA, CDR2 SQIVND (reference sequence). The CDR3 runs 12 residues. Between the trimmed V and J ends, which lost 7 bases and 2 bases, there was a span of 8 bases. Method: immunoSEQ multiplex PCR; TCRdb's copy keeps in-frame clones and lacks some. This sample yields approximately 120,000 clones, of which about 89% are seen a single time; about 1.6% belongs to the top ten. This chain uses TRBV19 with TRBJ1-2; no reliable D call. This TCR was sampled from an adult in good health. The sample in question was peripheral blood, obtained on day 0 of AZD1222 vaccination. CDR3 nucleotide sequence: TGTGCCAGTAAGGCAGCAAACTATGGCTACACCTTC. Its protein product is CASKAANYGYTF.